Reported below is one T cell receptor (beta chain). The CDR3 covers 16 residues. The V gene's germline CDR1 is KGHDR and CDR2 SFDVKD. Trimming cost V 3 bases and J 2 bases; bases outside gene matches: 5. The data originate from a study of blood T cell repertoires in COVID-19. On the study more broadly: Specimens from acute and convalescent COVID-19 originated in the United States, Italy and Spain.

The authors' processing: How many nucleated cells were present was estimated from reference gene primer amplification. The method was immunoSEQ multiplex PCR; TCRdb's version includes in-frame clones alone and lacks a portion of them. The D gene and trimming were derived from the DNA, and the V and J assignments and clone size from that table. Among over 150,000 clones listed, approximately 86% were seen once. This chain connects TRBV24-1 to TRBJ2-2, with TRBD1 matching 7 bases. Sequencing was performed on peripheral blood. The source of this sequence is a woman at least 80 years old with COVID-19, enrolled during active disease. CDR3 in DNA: TGTGCCACCAGTGATACTCGGGACAGAAACACCGGGGAGCTGTTTTTT. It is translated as CATSDTRDRNTGELFF.